This paragraph reports one T cell receptor (beta chain). Its specificity is not known. Amplified regions were TCR beta CDR3 sequences from RNA transcripts. The study used the HTBI primer set for a first-round RT-PCR of the TCR CDR3. TCRdb redid the calling of the multiplex PCR reads with MiXCR, one entry per CDR3 protein. The sample has some 770,000 distinct CDR3 sequences, 16% seen once. The data were obtained in a study of T cells in Graves' hyperthyroidism and ophthalmopathy. Study conclusions and caveats: Before onset, by a median of about six months, the model predicted ophthalmopathy. Blood also carried most thyroid clonotypes expanded above 0.001.

This clonotype was sampled from a man in his late teens or twenties with Graves' hyperthyroidism. Sample: blood.

For the CDR3, the DNA is TGTGCCAGTAGTATATGGGCGAACACTGAAGCTTTCTTT. Amino acid sequence: CASSIWANTEAFF. The chain employs TRBV19 and TRBJ1-1, with unresolved D. The CDR3 has 13 amino acids. The germline V gene encodes CDR1 LNHDA and CDR2 SQIVND (reference sequence). V lost 2 bases to trimming and J lost 1 base, with 5 bases between them. Looking up the rest from reference TRBV19 and TRBJ1-1 gives the full variable domain: DGGITQSPKYLFRKEGQNVTLSCEQNLNHDAMYWYRQDPGQGLRLIYYSQIVNDFQKGDIAEGYSVSREKKESFPLTVTSAQKNPTAFYLCASSIWANTEAFFGQGTRLTVV.